This TCR beta chain is from a study of cytomegalovirus exposure and HLA in healthy donors. PCR used 60 Vbeta primers and 13 Jbeta primers. Some clones are missing from TCRdb's copy, which holds only in-frame ones; the method was immunoSEQ multiplex PCR. The sample lists about 160,000 clones, roughly 85% occurring once. The CDR3 runs to 16 residues. Germline V lookup: CDR1 LGHNA, CDR2 YNFKEQ. The V gene lost 0 bases and the J gene lost 7 bases, with 15 bases spanning the gap. This clone turned up a few times. The chain couples TRBV4-2 to TRBJ1-4, with a possible D match to TRBD1 (6 bases). This TCR was recovered from a man between 18 and 29 years old in good health and CMV-seropositive. Material: PBMCs. The CDR3 loop reads CASSQDMGGGAEKLFF. In DNA, the CDR3 is TGTGCCAGCAGCCAAGACATGGGAGGGGGGGCTGAAAAACTGTTTTTT.